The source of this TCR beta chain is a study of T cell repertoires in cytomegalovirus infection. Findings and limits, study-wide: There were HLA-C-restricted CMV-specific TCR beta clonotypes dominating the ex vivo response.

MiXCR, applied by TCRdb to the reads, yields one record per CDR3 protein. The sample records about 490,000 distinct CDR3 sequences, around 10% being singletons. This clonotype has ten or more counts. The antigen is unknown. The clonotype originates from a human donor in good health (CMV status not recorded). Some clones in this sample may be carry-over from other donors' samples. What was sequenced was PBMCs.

Here the CDR3 DNA reads TGTGCCAGCATAAGAACAAGATTCCCTAACAATGAGCAGTTCTTC. This translates into CASIRTRFPNNEQFF. The chain uses TRBV28 and TRBJ2-1; no reliable D call. The CDR3 is 15 amino acids. CDR1 MDHEN and CDR2 SYDVKM come from the germline V gene. The V end was cut by 7 bases, the J end by 5 bases, with 18 bases between.